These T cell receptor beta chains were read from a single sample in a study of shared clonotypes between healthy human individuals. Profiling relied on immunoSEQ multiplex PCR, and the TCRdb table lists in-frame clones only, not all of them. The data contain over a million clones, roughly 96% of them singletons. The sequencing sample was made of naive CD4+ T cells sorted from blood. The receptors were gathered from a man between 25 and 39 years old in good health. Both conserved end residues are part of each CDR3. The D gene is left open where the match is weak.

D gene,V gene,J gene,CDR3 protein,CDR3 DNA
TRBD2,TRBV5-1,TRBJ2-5,CASASGTSGQETQYF,TGCGCCAGCGCGTCCGGGACTAGCGGCCAAGAGACCCAGTACTTC
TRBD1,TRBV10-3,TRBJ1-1,CAIFGQGNTEAFF,TGTGCCATTTTTGGACAGGGGAACACTGAAGCTTTCTTT
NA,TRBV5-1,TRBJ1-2,CASSYGGEFSGYTF,TGCGCCAGCAGTTATGGAGGGGAGTTCTCTGGCTACACCTTC
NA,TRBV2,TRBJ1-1,CASNRNPPLGEEGKAFF,TGTGCCAGCAATAGAAATCCGCCCCTAGGCGAGGAGGGAAAAGCTTTCTTT
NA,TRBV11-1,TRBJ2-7,CASSRGDSSYEQYF,TGTGCCAGCAGTCGGGGGGACAGCTCCTACGAGCAGTACTTC
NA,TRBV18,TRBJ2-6,CASSPRLGGGAGANVLTF,TGTGCCAGCTCACCACGGTTGGGCGGGGGCGCTGGGGCCAACGTCCTGACTTTC
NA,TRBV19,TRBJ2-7,CASTPSRGGYEQYF,TGTGCCAGTACCCCGAGTAGGGGTGGATACGAGCAGTACTTC
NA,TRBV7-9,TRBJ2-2,CASSRIRWGYTGELFF,TGTGCCAGCAGCCGTATCAGGTGGGGATACACCGGGGAGCTGTTTTTT
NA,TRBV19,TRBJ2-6,CAGGKGGGVGANVLTF,TGTGCCGGAGGGAAGGGAGGGGGCGTTGGGGCCAACGTCCTGACTTTC
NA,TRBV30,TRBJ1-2,CAWSPGQVGYGYTF,TGTGCCTGGAGTCCGGGACAAGTGGGTTATGGCTACACCTTC
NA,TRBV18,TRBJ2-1,CASSPQSPLTYNEQFF,TGTGCCAGCTCACCACAGTCGCCCCTCACCTACAATGAGCAGTTCTTC
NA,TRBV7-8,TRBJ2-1,CASSLGFLNEQFF,TGTGCCAGCAGCTTAGGCTTTCTCAATGAGCAGTTCTTC
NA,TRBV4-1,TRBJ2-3,CASSQAGNPSTDTQYF,TGCGCCAGCAGCCAAGCCGGCAATCCTAGCACAGATACGCAGTATTTT
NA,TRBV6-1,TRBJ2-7,CASSEKQGGEQYF,TGTGCCAGCAGTGAAAAACAGGGAGGCGAGCAGTACTTC
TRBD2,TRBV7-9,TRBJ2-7,CASNGREFYEQYF,TGTGCCAGCAATGGGCGGGAGTTCTACGAGCAGTACTTC
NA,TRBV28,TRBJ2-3,CASSLRGKGTDTQYF,TGTGCCAGCAGTTTACGGGGAAAGGGGACAGATACGCAGTATTTT
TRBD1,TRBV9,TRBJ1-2,CASSVTGTYGYTF,TGTGCCAGCAGCGTGACAGGGACCTATGGCTACACCTTC
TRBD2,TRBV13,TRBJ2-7,CASSLGLAGVEQYF,TGTGCCAGCAGCTTAGGCCTAGCGGGAGTCGAGCAGTACTTC
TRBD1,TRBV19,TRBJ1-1,CASRSGQEAFF,TGTGCCAGTAGATCGGGACAGGAAGCTTTCTTT
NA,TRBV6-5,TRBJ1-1,CASSALNTEAFF,TGTGCCAGCAGTGCACTGAACACTGAAGCTTTCTTT
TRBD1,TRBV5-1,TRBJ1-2,CASSLSDRENGYTF,TGCGCCAGCAGCTTGAGCGACAGGGAAAATGGCTACACCTTC
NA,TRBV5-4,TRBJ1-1,CASSRDSGDMNTEAFF,TGTGCCAGCAGCCGAGATTCAGGCGACATGAACACTGAAGCTTTCTTT
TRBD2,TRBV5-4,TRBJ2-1,CASSLGVAGGNEQFF,TGTGCCAGCAGCTTGGGAGTAGCGGGAGGAAATGAGCAGTTCTTC
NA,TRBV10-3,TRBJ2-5,CAISGLVYQETQYF,TGTGCCATCAGTGGGTTAGTGTACCAAGAGACCCAGTACTTC
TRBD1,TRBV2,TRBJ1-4,CASGRDRGNEKLFF,TGTGCCAGCGGACGGGACAGGGGGAATGAAAAACTGTTTTTT
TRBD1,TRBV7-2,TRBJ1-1,CASGQGQRNTEAFF,TGTGCCAGCGGACAGGGACAAAGGAACACTGAAGCTTTCTTT
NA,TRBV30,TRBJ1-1,CAWSVRRDGEAFF,TGTGCCTGGAGTGTACGAAGGGACGGTGAAGCTTTCTTT
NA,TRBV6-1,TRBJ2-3,CASRRLGTQYF,TGTGCCAGCAGACGGCTAGGTACGCAGTATTTT
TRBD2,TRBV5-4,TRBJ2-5,CASSFEREYQETQYF,TGTGCCAGCAGCTTTGAGCGGGAATACCAAGAGACCCAGTACTTC